The 23 T cell receptor beta chains below all came from one sample that was sequenced in a study of identical twins. One entry per CDR3 protein, called by TCRdb with MiXCR from the 5' RACE reads. The sample has roughly 690,000 distinct CDR3 sequences; roughly 6% are singletons. Sequenced sample: naive T cells sorted from blood. The receptors originated from a man aged 18 to 29 in good health.

This clonotype was counted a few times. The rearrangement links TRBV2 to TRBJ2-7, with 7 bases lining up with TRBD2. The CDR3 runs 12 residues. V gave up 6 bases and J gave up 7 bases; unmatched junction bases: 6. The germline CDR1 and CDR2 sequences are SNHLY and FYNNEI. The CDR3 is CASRGGGGEQYF. CDR3 coding DNA: TGTGCCAGCAGGGGAGGCGGGGGTGAGCAGTACTTC.

This clonotype was detected many times. The chain carries TRBV27 and TRBJ2-5, with TRBD1 matching over 8 bases. Germline CDR1 MNHEY, CDR2 SMNVEV (reference sequence). This CDR3 contains 14 residues. Trimming at V came to 1 base and at J to 2 bases, leaving 0 bases not matched to a gene. CDR3 region: CASSLWTGQETQYF. DNA of the CDR3: TGTGCCAGCAGTTTATGGACAGGGCAAGAGACCCAGTACTTC.

In its sample, this clonotype was seen many times. This rearrangement joins TRBV27 to TRBJ2-3; unclear D gene. V lost 2 bases to trimming and J lost 0 bases, with 9 bases between them. This CDR3 is built from 15 residues. Germline CDR1 MNHEY, CDR2 SMNVEV (reference sequence). Written as DNA, the CDR3 is TGTGCCAGCAGTTTAGGTCAGGCGAGCACAGATACGCAGTATTTT. It codes for CASSLGQASTDTQYF.

V and J are TRBV4-1 and TRBJ2-7, with D possibly TRBD2 on 6 matching bases. Germline V gives CDR1 MGHRA, CDR2 YSYEKL. The germline V and J ends were trimmed by 4 bases and 3 bases, with 16 bases remaining between them. The CDR3 totals 15 residues. The CDR3 nucleotides are TGCGCCAGCAGCCCCTCCAGTTCGGGAGTCTACGAGCAGTACGTC. Translating gives CASSPSSSGVYEQYV.

The sample holds many counts of this clonotype. The chain recombines TRBV27 with TRBJ2-5; TRBD2 agrees at 12 bases. Per the germline V gene, CDR1 is MNHEY and CDR2 is SMNVEV (reference sequence). The CDR3 sequence is 15 residues long. The V gene end was trimmed by 5 bases and the J gene end by 5 bases; junction bases not matched to a gene: 6. The CDR3 DNA follows: TGTGCCAGCAGTGAACTAGCGGGAGGTGGGGAGACCCAGTACTTC. It codes for CASSELAGGGETQYF.

This clonotype was seen ten or more times. The rearrangement joins TRBV24-1 to TRBJ2-1; D gene uncertain. CDR3 length: 15 amino acids. Between the trimmed V and J ends, which lost 7 bases and 10 bases, there was a span of 22 bases. Germline V gene lookup returns CDR1 KGHDR and CDR2 SFDVKD. DNA of the CDR3: TGTGCCACCAGCGGACGCCCTCAATTGGGCCGGGAGCAGTTCTTC. Protein: CATSGRPQLGREQFF.

This clonotype was observed many times. This CDR3 reads CSARGLLSSNQPQHF. The CDR3 nucleotides are TGCAGTGCTAGAGGACTCCTATCAAGCAATCAGCCCCAGCATTTT. This chain connects TRBV20-1 to TRBJ1-5; D is ambiguous. Germline CDR1 reads DFQATT; CDR2 reads SNEGSKA (reference sequence). This CDR3 is 15 amino acids long. Deletions cut 1 base from V and 1 base from J, with 11 bases between.

This clonotype was picked up many times. For the CDR3, the DNA is TGCAGCACTGGGAGATCAGGGAACAATGAGCAGTTCTTC. The encoded protein is CSTGRSGNNEQFF. The chain carries TRBV29-1 and TRBJ2-1; D is possibly TRBD1 or TRBD2 (5 bases each). Trimming shortened V by 8 bases and J by 5 bases, and 16 bases separated the two germline ends. This CDR3 spans 13 amino acids. Germline V gives CDR1 SQVTM, CDR2 ANQGSEA.

The gene calls are TRBV14 and TRBJ2-1; 7 nucleotides line up with TRBD2. Per germline, CDR1 SGHDN and CDR2 FVKESK. The CDR3 is 12 residues long. J lost 12 bases, V lost 4 bases, and 6 bases had no gene match. This CDR3 is CASSPPGLLQFF. As DNA, the CDR3 is TGTGCCAGCAGCCCCCCGGGACTACTGCAGTTCTTC.

This clonotype was observed at least ten times. One end of the junction varies from germline; a read error may be responsible. The CDR3 is CASSLELAGYNEQFF. The CDR3 nucleotides are TGTGCCAGCAGTTTAGAACTAGCGGGTTACAATGAGCAGTTCTTC. The V and J genes are TRBV7-2 and TRBJ2-1, with 9 bases lining up with TRBD2. The CDR3 is made up of 15 amino acids. Germline CDR1 is SGHTA and CDR2 is FQGNSA.

The chain has TRBV11-2 and TRBJ2-3; a weak D match, TRBD2 (6 bases). Germline V gene sequence: CDR1 SGHAT, CDR2 FQNNGV. Deletions cut 5 bases from V and 4 bases from J, with 10 bases between. The CDR3 covers 13 residues. CDR3 sequence reads: CASSRPSADTQYF. The CDR3 DNA reads TGTGCCAGCAGCCGACCTAGCGCAGATACGCAGTATTTT.

This clonotype was counted a few times. The chain combines TRBV10-2 with TRBJ1-2; 7 nucleotides align to TRBD1. Germline assignment: CDR1 WSHSY and CDR2 SAAADI. The CDR3 is 14 amino acids. V lost 7 bases to trimming and J lost 6 bases; unmatched junction nucleotides: 11. CDR3 in amino acids: CASNSGQYLNGYTF. The DNA of the CDR3 is TGCGCCAGCAATTCGGGACAGTATCTGAATGGCTACACCTTC.

In its sample, this clonotype was seen many times. The chain combines TRBV29-1 with TRBJ1-3; D is undetermined. The length of the CDR3 is 13 residues. Germline loops: CDR1 SQVTM, CDR2 ANQGSEA. V was pared by 7 bases and J by 2 bases, with 12 bases between. This CDR3 is CSAGRGTGNTIYF. CDR3 DNA: TGCAGCGCCGGACGAGGGACTGGAAACACCATATATTTT.

The rearrangement uses TRBV11-2 and TRBJ2-2; 10 nucleotides line up with TRBD2. Germline values: CDR1 SGHAT, CDR2 FQNNGV. J gave up 6 bases and V 3 bases, and 13 bases lay outside the gene matches. The CDR3 loop spans 18 amino acids. The CDR3 loop reads CASSFDTSGATPSGELFF. In nucleotides, the CDR3 is TGTGCCAGCAGCTTTGACACTAGCGGGGCCACTCCTTCCGGGGAGCTGTTTTTT.

J is TRBJ2-1 and V is TRBV7-8, with D perhaps TRBD1 or TRBD2 (5 bases each). CDR1 is SGHVS and CDR2 is FQNEAQ in the germline V gene. Trimming took 5 bases from V and 10 from J, leaving 15 bases between them. CDR3 length equals 13 residues. In DNA, the CDR3 is TGTGCCAGCAGCCCCCGAGGGGCCCGCGAGCAGTTCTTC. Residues: CASSPRGAREQFF.

This chain joins TRBV6-5 and TRBJ2-1, with 8 bases lining up with TRBD2. Germline V CDR1 and CDR2: MNHEY, SVGAGI. Germline trimming cut 2 bases from V and 9 bases from J; bases unmatched to any gene: 12. This CDR3 is built from 16 residues. CDR3 loop: CASSYLPTSDTGEQFF. CDR3 bases: TGTGCCAGCAGTTACCTCCCGACTAGCGACACGGGTGAGCAGTTCTTC.

This clonotype was picked up a small number of times. The V and J genes are TRBV5-1 and TRBJ2-2, with D perhaps TRBD2 (5 bases). The CDR3 extends over 17 amino acids. The germline V and J ends were trimmed by 0 bases and 0 bases, with 12 bases remaining between them. The germline V gene has CDR1 SGHRS and CDR2 YFSETQ. The CDR3 DNA sequence: TGCGCCAGCAGCTTGGTTGGAGGAATCACGAACACCGGGGAGCTGTTTTTT. Amino acids: CASSLVGGITNTGELFF.

This clonotype was found many times. The V gene is TRBV10-3, the J gene TRBJ2-3; D not resolved. The V gene lost 0 bases and the J gene lost 2 bases, with 6 bases spanning the gap. CDR3 length: 14 amino acids. The V gene's germline CDR1 is ENHRY and CDR2 SYGVKD. The CDR3 DNA is TGTGCCATCAGTGAGTCTGTCGACACAGATACGCAGTATTTT. As protein: CAISESVDTDTQYF.

This clonotype has at least ten counts. The gene calls are TRBV20-1 and TRBJ2-3, with a tentative D call TRBD2 (6 bases). CDR3 length equals 15 residues. In germline, CDR1 is DFQATT, CDR2 SNEGSKA (reference sequence). V was cut by 3 bases and J by 0 bases, with 13 bases left in between. CDR3 sequence: CSASGSGTSTDTQYF. The CDR3, as DNA: TGCAGTGCTAGCGGGAGTGGTACTAGCACAGATACGCAGTATTTT.

This clonotype showed up many times. The V call is TRBV5-1, the J call TRBJ2-3; TRBD2 matches 16 bases. The trim removed 3 bases at V and 6 bases at J, leaving 7 bases unmatched. CDR3 length: 17 residues. From germline, CDR1 is SGHRS and CDR2 YFSETQ. CDR3 in DNA: TGCGCCAGCAGCTCATCGGGACTAGCGGGAGGGGGCGATACGCAGTATTTT. As protein: CASSSSGLAGGGDTQYF.

This clonotype appeared a few times. The chain has TRBV7-3 and TRBJ2-7; 13 bases align to TRBD2. Trimming at V came to 3 bases and at J to 5 bases, leaving 13 bases not matched to a gene. Germline CDR1 SGHTA, CDR2 FQGTGA. The CDR3 contains 18 residues. The CDR3 nucleotides are TGTGCCAGCAGCTTCCGCGGGACTAGCGGGACCGGGTCCGACGAGCAGTACTTC. Its protein product is CASSFRGTSGTGSDEQYF.

The rearrangement joins TRBV12-3 or TRBV12-4 to TRBJ1-6; TRBD1 matches 9 bases. CDR3 length: 14 residues. With V trimmed by 7 bases and J by 9 bases, 7 bases remained unmatched. This chain's CDR3 is CASTLDRGGSPLHF. The CDR3 DNA reads TGTGCCAGCACCCTCGACAGGGGGGGTTCACCCCTCCACTTT.

The chain joins TRBV27 to TRBJ2-2; TRBD2 aligns across 10 bases. V shed 4 bases and J 5 bases; nucleotides not matched to a gene: 13. The CDR3 contains 18 residues. Germline values: CDR1 MNHEY, CDR2 SMNVEV (reference sequence). CDR3 sequence (DNA): TGTGCCAGCAGTTCCCTGCGGCTAGCGGGAGTCGGAACCGGGGAGCTGTTTTTT. This gives the protein CASSSLRLAGVGTGELFF.